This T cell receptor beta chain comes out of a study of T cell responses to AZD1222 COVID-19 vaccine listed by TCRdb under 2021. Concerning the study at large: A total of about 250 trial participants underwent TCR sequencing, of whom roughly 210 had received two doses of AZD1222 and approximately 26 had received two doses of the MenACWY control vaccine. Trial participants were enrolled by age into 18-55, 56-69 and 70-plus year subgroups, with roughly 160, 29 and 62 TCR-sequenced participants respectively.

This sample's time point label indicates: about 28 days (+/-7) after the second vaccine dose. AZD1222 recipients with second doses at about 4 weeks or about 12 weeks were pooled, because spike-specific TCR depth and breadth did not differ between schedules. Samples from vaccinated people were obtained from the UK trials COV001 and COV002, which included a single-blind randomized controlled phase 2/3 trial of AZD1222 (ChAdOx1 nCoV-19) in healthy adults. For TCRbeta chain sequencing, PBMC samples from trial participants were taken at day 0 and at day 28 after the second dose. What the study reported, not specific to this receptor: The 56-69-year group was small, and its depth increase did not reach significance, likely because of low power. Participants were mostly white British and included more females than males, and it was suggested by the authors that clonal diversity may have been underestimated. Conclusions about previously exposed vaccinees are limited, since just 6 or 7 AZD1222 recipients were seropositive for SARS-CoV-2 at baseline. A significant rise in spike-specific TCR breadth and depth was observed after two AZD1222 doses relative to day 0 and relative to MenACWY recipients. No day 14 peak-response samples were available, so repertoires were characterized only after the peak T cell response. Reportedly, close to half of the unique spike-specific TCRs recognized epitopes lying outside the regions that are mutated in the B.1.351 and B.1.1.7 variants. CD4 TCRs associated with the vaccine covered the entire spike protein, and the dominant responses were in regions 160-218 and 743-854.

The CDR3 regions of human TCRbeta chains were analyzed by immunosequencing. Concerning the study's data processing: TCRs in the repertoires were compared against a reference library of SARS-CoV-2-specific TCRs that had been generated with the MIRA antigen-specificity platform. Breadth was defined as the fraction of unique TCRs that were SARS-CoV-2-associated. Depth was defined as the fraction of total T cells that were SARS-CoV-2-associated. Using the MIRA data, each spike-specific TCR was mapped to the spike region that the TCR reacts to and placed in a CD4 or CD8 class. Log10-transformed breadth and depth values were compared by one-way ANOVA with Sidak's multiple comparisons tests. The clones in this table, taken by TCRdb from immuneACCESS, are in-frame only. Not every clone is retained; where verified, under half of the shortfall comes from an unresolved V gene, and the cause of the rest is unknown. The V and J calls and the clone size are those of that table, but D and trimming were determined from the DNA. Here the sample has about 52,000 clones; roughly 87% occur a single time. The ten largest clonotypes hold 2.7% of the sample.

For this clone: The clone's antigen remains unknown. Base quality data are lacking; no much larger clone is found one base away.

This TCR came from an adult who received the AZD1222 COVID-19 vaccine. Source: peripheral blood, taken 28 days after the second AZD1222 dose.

The sequenced DNA is TGTGCCAGTAGTAGCCCGACTCGGGACAGGATGGATACGCAGTATTTT. It encodes CASSSPTRDRMDTQYF. The chain employs TRBV19 and TRBJ2-3, with 8 middle bases fitting TRBD1. The CDR3 spans 16 residues, from the cysteine through the phenylalanine. Left in the record is the CDR3 DNA by itself, 48 bases read in frame from the first base. In the germline V gene (reference sequence), CDR1 corresponds to LNHDA and CDR2 to SQIVND. Unmatched junction bases come to 12, with V trimmed by 4 bases and J by 6 bases.